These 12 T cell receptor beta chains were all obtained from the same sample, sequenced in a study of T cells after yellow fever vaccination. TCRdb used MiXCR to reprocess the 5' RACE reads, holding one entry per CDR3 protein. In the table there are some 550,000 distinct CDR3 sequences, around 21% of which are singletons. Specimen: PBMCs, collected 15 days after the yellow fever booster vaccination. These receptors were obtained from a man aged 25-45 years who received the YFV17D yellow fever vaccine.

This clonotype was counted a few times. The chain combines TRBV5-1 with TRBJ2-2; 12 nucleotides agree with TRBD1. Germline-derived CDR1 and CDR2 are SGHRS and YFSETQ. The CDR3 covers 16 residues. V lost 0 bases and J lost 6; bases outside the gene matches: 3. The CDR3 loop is CASSLVGTGGPGELFF. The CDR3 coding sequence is TGCGCCAGCAGCTTGGTTGGGACAGGGGGCCCCGGGGAGCTGTTTTTT.

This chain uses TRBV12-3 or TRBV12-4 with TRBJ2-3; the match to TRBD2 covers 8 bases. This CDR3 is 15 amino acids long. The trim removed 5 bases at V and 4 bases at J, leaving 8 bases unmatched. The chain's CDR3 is CASSRSSGGADTQYF. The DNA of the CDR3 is TGTGCCAGCAGTCGGAGTTCGGGGGGGGCAGATACGCAGTATTTT.

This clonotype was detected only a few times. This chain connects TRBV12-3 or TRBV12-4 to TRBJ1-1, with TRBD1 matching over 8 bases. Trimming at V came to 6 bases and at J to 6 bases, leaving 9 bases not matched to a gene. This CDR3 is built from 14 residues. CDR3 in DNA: TGTGCCAGCAGGCTCCTCTTGGACAGGGCTGAAGCTTTCTTT. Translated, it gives CASRLLLDRAEAFF.

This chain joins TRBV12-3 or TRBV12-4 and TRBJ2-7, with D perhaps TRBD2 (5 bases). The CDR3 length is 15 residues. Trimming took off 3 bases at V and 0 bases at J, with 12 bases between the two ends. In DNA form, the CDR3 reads TGTGCCAGCAGTTTTGGACTCAAAAACTCCTACGAGCAGTACTTC. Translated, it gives CASSFGLKNSYEQYF.

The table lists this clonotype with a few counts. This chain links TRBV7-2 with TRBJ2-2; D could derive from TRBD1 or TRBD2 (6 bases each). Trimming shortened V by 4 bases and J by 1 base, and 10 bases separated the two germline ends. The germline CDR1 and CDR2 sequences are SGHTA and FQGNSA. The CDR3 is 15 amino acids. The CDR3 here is CASSSGGRNTGELFF. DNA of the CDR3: TGTGCCAGCAGCTCTGGGGGGCGGAACACCGGGGAGCTGTTTTTT. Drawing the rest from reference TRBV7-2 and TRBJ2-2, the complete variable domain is GAGVSQSPSNKVTEKGKDVELRCDPISGHTALYWYRQSLGQGLEFLIYFQGNSAPDKSGLPSDRFSAERTGGSVSTLTIQRTQQEDSAVYLCASSSGGRNTGELFFGEGSRLTVL.

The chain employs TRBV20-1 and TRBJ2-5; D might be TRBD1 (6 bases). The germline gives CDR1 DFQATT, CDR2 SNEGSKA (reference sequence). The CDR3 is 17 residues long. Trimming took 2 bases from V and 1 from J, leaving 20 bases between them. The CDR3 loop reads CSARPRDTIGGQETQYF. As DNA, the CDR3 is TGCAGTGCTAGACCCCGGGACACAATCGGCGGCCAAGAGACCCAGTACTTC.

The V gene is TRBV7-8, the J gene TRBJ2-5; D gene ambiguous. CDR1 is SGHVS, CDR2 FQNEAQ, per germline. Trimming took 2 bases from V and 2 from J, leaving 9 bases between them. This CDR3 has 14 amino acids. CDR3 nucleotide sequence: TGTGCCAGCAGCTTATTACGAAATCAAGAGACCCAGTACTTC. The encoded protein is CASSLLRNQETQYF.

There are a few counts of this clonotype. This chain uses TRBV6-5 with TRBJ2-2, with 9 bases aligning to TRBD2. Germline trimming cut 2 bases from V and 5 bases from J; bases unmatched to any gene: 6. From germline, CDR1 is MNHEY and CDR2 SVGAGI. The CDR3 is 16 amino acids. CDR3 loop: CASSYVAGGPTGELFF. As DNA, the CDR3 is TGTGCCAGCAGTTACGTGGCGGGAGGGCCGACCGGGGAGCTGTTTTTT.

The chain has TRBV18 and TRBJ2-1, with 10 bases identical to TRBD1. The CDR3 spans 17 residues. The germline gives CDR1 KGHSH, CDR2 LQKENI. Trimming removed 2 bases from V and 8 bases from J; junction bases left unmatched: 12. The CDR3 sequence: CASSPFSAGTGEDEQFF. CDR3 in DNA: TGTGCCAGCTCACCATTTTCCGCCGGGACAGGGGAGGATGAGCAGTTCTTC.

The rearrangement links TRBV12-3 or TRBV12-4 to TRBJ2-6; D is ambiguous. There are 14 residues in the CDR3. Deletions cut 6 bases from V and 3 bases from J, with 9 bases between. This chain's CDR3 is CASRTDGGANVLTF. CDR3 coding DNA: TGTGCCAGCAGAACCGACGGTGGGGCCAACGTCCTGACTTTC.

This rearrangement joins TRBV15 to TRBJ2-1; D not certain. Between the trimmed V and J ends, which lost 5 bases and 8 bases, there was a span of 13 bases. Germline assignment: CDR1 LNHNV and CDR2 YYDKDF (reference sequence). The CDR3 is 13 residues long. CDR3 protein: CATSSRRQYEQFF. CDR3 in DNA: TGTGCCACCAGCTCCAGGCGGCAGTATGAGCAGTTCTTC.

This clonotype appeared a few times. The CDR3 protein is CASSSRVVGGEQFF. In DNA, the CDR3 is TGTGCCAGCAGTTCCCGGGTAGTGGGTGGGGAGCAGTTCTTC. The chain is built from TRBV12-3 or TRBV12-4 and TRBJ2-1; D is uncertain. V was pared by 4 bases and J by 10 bases, with 17 bases between. The CDR3 runs to 14 residues.